These 26 T cell receptor beta chains share one sample of origin, sequenced in a study of T cell responses to AZD1222 COVID-19 vaccine. Profiling relied on immunoSEQ multiplex PCR, and the TCRdb table lists in-frame clones only, not all of them. The sample contains over 100,000 clones, approximately 90% of which appear only once. Sequenced material: peripheral blood, taken on day 0 of AZD1222 vaccination. The source is an adult in good health.

The chain employs TRBV19 and TRBJ2-3; 11 nucleotides align to TRBD2. The CDR3 covers 19 residues. V was pared by 2 bases and J by 3 bases, with 13 bases of the junction left unmatched. Germline assignment: CDR1 LNHDA and CDR2 SQIVND (reference sequence). The CDR3 region has the DNA TGTGCCAGTAGTATATCCCTAAATAGCGGGGGGGCATGGACAGATACGCAGTATTTT. This gives the protein CASSISLNSGGAWTDTQYF. The full variable domain, in which reference TRBV19 and TRBJ2-3 provide the parts outside the CDR3, is DGGITQSPKYLFRKEGQNVTLSCEQNLNHDAMYWYRQDPGQGLRLIYYSQIVNDFQKGDIAEGYSVSREKKESFPLTVTSAQKNPTAFYLCASSISLNSGGAWTDTQYFGPGTRLTVL.

The genes are TRBV6-2 or TRBV6-3 and TRBJ2-3; 12 nucleotides line up with TRBD2. The CDR3 extends over 17 amino acids. V gave up 4 bases and J gave up 6 bases; unmatched junction bases: 11. From germline, CDR1 is MNHEY and CDR2 SVGEGT. The CDR3 DNA is TGTGCCAGCAGTTCCCTTCCTAGCGGGGGGGCAGGGGATACGCAGTATTTT. Translated: CASSSLPSGGAGDTQYF.

This rearrangement joins TRBV6-5 to TRBJ1-2; no clear D gene. Trimming took 7 bases from V and 5 from J, leaving 14 bases between them. Germline lookup yields CDR1 MNHEY and CDR2 SVGAGI. CDR3 length: 13 amino acids. The CDR3 DNA follows: TGTGCCAGCAACCCCGGGTCGGGGTATGGCTACACCTTC. Translation gives CASNPGSGYGYTF.

In its sample, this clone was seen once. This chain joins TRBV6-6 and TRBJ1-5, with D perhaps matching TRBD1 (5 bases). The germline gives CDR1 MNHNY, CDR2 SVGAGI (reference sequence). V was clipped by 4 bases and J by 0 bases, with 13 bases between them. This CDR3 region has 16 residues. CDR3 sequence reads: CASSWAGRNSNQPQHF. CDR3 DNA sequence: TGTGCCAGCAGTTGGGCAGGGAGGAATAGCAATCAGCCCCAGCATTTT.

Note on this clone: Within the sample, other DNA sequences also encode this same CDR3. CDR3 nucleotide sequence: TGTGCCAGCAGTTTGAGAAGGGGGCCGGGCAATCAGCCCCAGCATTTT. Translation gives CASSLRRGPGNQPQHF. The gene calls are TRBV28 and TRBJ1-5, with 7 bases identical to TRBD1. This CDR3 contains 16 residues. From germline, CDR1 is MDHEN and CDR2 SYDVKM. Trimming at V came to 3 bases and at J to 2 bases, leaving 7 bases not matched to a gene.

The chain combines TRBV18 with TRBJ2-5, with 8 bases lining up with TRBD2. Per germline, CDR1 KGHSH and CDR2 LQKENI. The trim removed 1 base at V and 1 base at J, leaving 5 bases unmatched. This CDR3 contains 16 residues. The DNA of the CDR3 is TGTGCCAGCTCACCACGAGTAGCGGGGACCCAAGAGACCCAGTACTTC. Encoded protein: CASSPRVAGTQETQYF.

The chain uses TRBV3-1 (or the pseudogene TRBV3-2) and TRBJ2-7; D gene uncertain. Germline V gives CDR1 LGHDT, CDR2 YNNKEL (reference sequence). This CDR3 is 11 amino acids long. Trimming removed 1 base at V and 9 bases at J, with 7 bases between. CDR3 DNA sequence: TGTGCCAGCAGCCAAGGGTTCGGGCAGTACTTC. It encodes CASSQGFGQYF.

The chain has TRBV5-1 and TRBJ1-6; 8 positions agree with TRBD1. The CDR3 totals 16 residues. Germline CDR1 SGHRS, CDR2 YFSETQ. J was trimmed by 9 bases and V by 0 bases; bases with no gene match: 8. The CDR3 DNA reads TGCGCCAGCAGCTTGGGGTGGGGGACAGGTACTTCACCCCTCCACTTT. It specifies CASSLGWGTGTSPLHF.

The chain links TRBV5-4 to TRBJ2-5, with 12 positions matching TRBD2. V was clipped by 2 bases and J by 2 bases; unmatched bases: 1. The CDR3 runs to 15 residues. Germline CDR1 and CDR2: SGHNT and YYREEE (reference sequence). CDR3 coding DNA: TGTGCCAGCAGCTTTACTAGCGGGGGGCAAGAGACCCAGTACTTC. Its translation: CASSFTSGGQETQYF.

V is TRBV5-1 and J is TRBJ2-2, with D perhaps TRBD1 (6 bases). The CDR3 sequence is 13 residues long. Germline lookup yields CDR1 SGHRS and CDR2 YFSETQ. Trimming removed 7 bases from V and 5 bases from J, with 12 bases in between. The CDR3 nucleotides read TGCGCCAGCGCGGACAGAAGAACCGGGGAGCTGTTTTTT. This codes for CASADRRTGELFF.

The chain employs TRBV30 and TRBJ1-1; TRBD1 agrees at 7 bases. Germline lookup yields CDR1 GTSNPN and CDR2 SVGIG (reference sequence). The V and J ends lost 2 bases and 5 bases, in that order; junction bases with no gene match: 11. The length of the CDR3 is 15 residues. The CDR3 coding sequence is TGTGCCTGGAGTCCCCGGGACAGCCGAATGACTGAAGCTTTCTTT. It specifies CAWSPRDSRMTEAFF.

In this sample, this clone turned up a few times. Different DNA sequences within this sample yield the same CDR3. This chain joins TRBV3-1 (or the pseudogene TRBV3-2) and TRBJ1-1; D is unresolved. Germline assignment: CDR1 LGHDT and CDR2 YNNKEL (reference sequence). The CDR3 extends over 13 amino acids. The germline V and J ends were trimmed by 1 base and 4 bases, with 7 bases remaining between them. The CDR3 nucleotides read TGTGCCAGCAGCCAAGTCGGTGGCACTGAAGCTTTCTTT. It translates to CASSQVGGTEAFF.

The chain couples TRBV29-1 to TRBJ1-6, with 8 bases that match TRBD1. After removal of 8 bases from V and 9 bases from J, the junction contained 9 bases not matched to a gene. Looked up from germline, CDR1 is SQVTM and CDR2 is ANQGSEA. CDR3 length equals 13 residues. The CDR3, as DNA: TGCAGCTACTCGGACAGGGAAGGTTCACCCCTCCACTTT. It yields the protein CSYSDREGSPLHF.

The rearrangement joins TRBV6-5 to TRBJ1-2; no firm D call. V lost 0 bases and J 3 bases, leaving 11 bases between the germline ends. Germline loops: CDR1 MNHEY, CDR2 SVGAGI. This CDR3 comprises 15 residues. The CDR3 sequence: CASSYSGIEHYGYTF. The CDR3 nucleotides read TGTGCCAGCAGTTACTCGGGGATAGAGCACTATGGCTACACCTTC.

This clone has just one count. This chain links TRBV4-2 with TRBJ2-1; TRBD1 agrees at 7 bases. The CDR3 is 14 residues long. Per the germline V gene, CDR1 is LGHNA and CDR2 is YNFKEQ. The trim removed 0 bases at V and 9 bases at J, leaving 5 bases unmatched. The CDR3 spells CASSQEDRRIEQFF. The DNA for the CDR3 is TGTGCCAGCAGCCAAGAGGACAGGCGGATTGAGCAGTTCTTC.

The chain carries TRBV6-6 and TRBJ1-1; a weak D match, TRBD1 (6 bases). The V gene lost 6 bases and the J gene lost 5 bases, with 19 bases spanning the gap. CDR3 size: 15 residues. CDR1 and CDR2 (germline): MNHNY, SVGAGI (reference sequence). The CDR3 bases are TGTGCCAGCAGGGACAGCAGGGGAGATTGGACTGAAGCTTTCTTT. Translation gives CASRDSRGDWTEAFF.

This sequence joins TRBV9 and TRBJ2-1; D may be TRBD1 or TRBD2 (5 bases each). The CDR3 length is 15 residues. CDR1 is SGDLS, CDR2 YYNGEE, per germline. V shed 2 bases and J shed 5 bases, with 14 bases lying between them. The CDR3 sequence is CASSVATGPNNEQFF. The CDR3 DNA reads TGTGCCAGCAGCGTGGCCACGGGGCCCAACAATGAGCAGTTCTTC.

This clone was seen only a few times. The V and J genes are TRBV4-3 and TRBJ2-1; unclear D gene. The CDR3 has 13 residues. Germline CDR1 reads LGHNA; CDR2 reads YSLEER. Between the trimmed V and J ends, which lost 4 bases and 8 bases, there was a span of 12 bases. CDR3 residues: CASSLSTPHEQFF. The CDR3 DNA reads as TGCGCCAGCAGCCTCTCCACCCCCCATGAGCAGTTCTTC.

The chain links TRBV6-2 or TRBV6-3 to TRBJ1-4, with D maybe TRBD1 (6 bases). Trimming took off 0 bases at V and 5 bases at J, with 19 bases between the two ends. The CDR3 length is 18 residues. Germline V gene lookup returns CDR1 MNHEY and CDR2 SVGEGT. For the CDR3, the DNA is TGTGCCAGCAGTTACTCTTTGACAGGAGGATTACGGAATGAAAAACTGTTTTTT. Protein product: CASSYSLTGGLRNEKLFF.

The rearrangement uses TRBV2 and TRBJ2-7, with D unresolved. Per germline, CDR1 SNHLY and CDR2 FYNNEI. The length of the CDR3 is 11 residues. The ends were cut back, 3 bases at V and 7 bases at J, with 7 bases in the middle. The CDR3 here is CASSDTREQYF. The CDR3 region has the DNA TGTGCCAGCAGTGATACTCGGGAGCAGTACTTC.

The chain uses TRBV12-5 and TRBJ2-3, with D uncertain. The CDR3 runs 13 residues. V was pared by 1 base and J by 2 bases, with 4 bases between. From germline, CDR1 is LGHNT and CDR2 FRNRAP. The CDR3 loop is CASGLGNTDTQYF. CDR3 in DNA: TGTGCTAGTGGTTTGGGGAACACAGATACGCAGTATTTT.

The V gene is TRBV2, the J gene TRBJ2-2; a weak D match, TRBD2 (5 bases). Between the trimmed V and J ends, which lost 9 bases and 0 bases, there was a span of 8 bases. The V gene's germline CDR1 is SNHLY and CDR2 FYNNEI. The CDR3 runs to 13 residues. The chain's CDR3 is CARGETNTGELFF. CDR3 coding DNA: TGTGCCAGGGGAGAGACGAACACCGGGGAGCTGTTTTTT. The complete variable domain, with remaining parts taken from reference TRBV2 and TRBJ2-2, reads EPEVTQTPSHQVTQMGQEVILRCVPISNHLYFYWYRQILGQKVEFLVSFYNNEISEKSEIFDDQFSVERPDGSNFTLKIRSTKLEDSAMYFCARGETNTGELFFGEGSRLTVL.

The genes are TRBV11-2 and TRBJ2-3; tentative D call: TRBD2 (6 bases). CDR1 is SGHAT and CDR2 is FQNNGV in the germline V gene. The CDR3 length is 15 residues. The V end was cut by 1 base, the J end by 3 bases, with 11 bases between. CDR3 nucleotides: TGTGCCAGCAGCTTAGTCCTGGGGAGGACAGATACGCAGTATTTT. Encoded protein: CASSLVLGRTDTQYF. Variable domain in full (rest from reference TRBV11-2 and TRBJ2-3): EAGVAQSPRYKIIEKRQSVAFWCNPISGHATLYWYQQILGQGPKLLIQFQNNGVVDDSQLPKDRFSAERLKGVDSTLKIQPAKLEDSAVYLCASSLVLGRTDTQYFGPGTRLTVL.

This clone is a singleton in its sample. The chain joins TRBV6-4 to TRBJ2-6, with 9 bases that match TRBD1. There are 17 residues in the CDR3. The V gene end was trimmed by 3 bases and the J gene end by 0 bases; junction bases not matched to a gene: 3. Germline CDR1 is MRHNA and CDR2 is SNTAGT. The CDR3 nucleotides read TGTGCCAGCAGTGATGACAGGGGGGGCTCTGGGGCCAACGTCCTGACTTTC. It yields the protein CASSDDRGGSGANVLTF.

This sequence joins TRBV20-1 and TRBJ1-5; TRBD1 matches 7 bases. Germline V gives CDR1 DFQATT, CDR2 SNEGSKA (reference sequence). The CDR3 has 15 residues. Unmatched junction bases numbered 9, after V lost 3 bases and J lost 4 bases. The CDR3 reads CSASAGTVVNQPQHF. CDR3 bases: TGCAGTGCTAGTGCCGGGACAGTAGTTAATCAGCCCCAGCATTTT.

The chain joins TRBV10-3 to TRBJ1-2, with 8 bases matching TRBD1. The V gene end was trimmed by 0 bases and the J gene end by 8 bases; junction bases not matched to a gene: 8. The CDR3 spans 15 residues. Germline lookup yields CDR1 ENHRY and CDR2 SYGVKD. The CDR3 spells CAISESGQGLGGYTF. In DNA form, the CDR3 reads TGTGCCATCAGTGAGTCTGGACAGGGCCTAGGGGGCTACACCTTC.